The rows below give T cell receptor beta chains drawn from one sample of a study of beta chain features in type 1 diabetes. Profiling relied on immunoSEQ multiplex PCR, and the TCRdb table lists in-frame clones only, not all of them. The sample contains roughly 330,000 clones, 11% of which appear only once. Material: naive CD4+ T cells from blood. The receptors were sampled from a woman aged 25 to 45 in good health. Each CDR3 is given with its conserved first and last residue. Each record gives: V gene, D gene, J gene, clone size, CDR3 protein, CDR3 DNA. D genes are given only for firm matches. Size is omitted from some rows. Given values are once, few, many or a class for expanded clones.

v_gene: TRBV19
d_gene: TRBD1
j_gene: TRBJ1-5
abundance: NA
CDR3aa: CASSIGDRGNQPQHF
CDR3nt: TGTGCCAGTAGTATTGGAGACAGGGGAAATCAGCCCCAGCATTTT

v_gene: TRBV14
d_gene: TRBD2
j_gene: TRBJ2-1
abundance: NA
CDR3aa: CASSQLAVHRNEQFF
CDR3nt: TGTGCCAGCAGCCAACTAGCGGTCCACCGGAATGAGCAGTTCTTC

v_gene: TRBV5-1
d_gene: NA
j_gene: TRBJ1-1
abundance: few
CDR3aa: CASSLVVNPTEAFF
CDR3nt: TGCGCCAGCAGCTTGGTAGTAAATCCCACTGAAGCTTTCTTT

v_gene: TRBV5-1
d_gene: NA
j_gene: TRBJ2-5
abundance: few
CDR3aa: CASSLLSEQETQYF
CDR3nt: TGCGCCAGCAGCTTACTCAGCGAACAAGAGACCCAGTACTTC

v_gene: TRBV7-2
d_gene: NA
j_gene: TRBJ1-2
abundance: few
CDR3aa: CASSKSLTPIYGYTF
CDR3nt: TGTGCCAGCAGCAAAAGCCTAACCCCCATCTATGGCTACACCTTC

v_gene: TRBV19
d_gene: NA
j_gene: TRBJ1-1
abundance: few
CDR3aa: CASRTVGSSLREAFF
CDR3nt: TGTGCCAGTAGAACAGTCGGCAGCTCCCTTCGCGAAGCTTTCTTT

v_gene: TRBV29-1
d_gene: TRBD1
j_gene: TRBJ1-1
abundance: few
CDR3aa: CSATIGTGRTEAFF
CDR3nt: TGCAGCGCCACCATTGGGACAGGTCGCACTGAAGCTTTCTTT

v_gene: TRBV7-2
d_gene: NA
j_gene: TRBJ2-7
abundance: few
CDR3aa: CASSFMRATYEQYF
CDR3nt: TGTGCCAGCAGCTTTATGAGGGCCACCTACGAGCAGTACTTC

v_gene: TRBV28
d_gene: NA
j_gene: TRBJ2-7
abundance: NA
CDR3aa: CASNRLAYYEQYF
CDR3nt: TGTGCCAGCAACCGGCTAGCGTATTACGAGCAGTACTTC

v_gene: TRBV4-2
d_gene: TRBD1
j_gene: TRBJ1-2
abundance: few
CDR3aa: CASSRDRVGYTF
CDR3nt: TGTGCCAGCAGCCGGGACAGGGTTGGCTACACCTTC

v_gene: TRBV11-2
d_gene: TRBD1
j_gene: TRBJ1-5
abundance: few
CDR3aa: CASSLAQGGQPQHF
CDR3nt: TGTGCCAGCAGCTTAGCCCAGGGGGGTCAGCCCCAGCATTTT

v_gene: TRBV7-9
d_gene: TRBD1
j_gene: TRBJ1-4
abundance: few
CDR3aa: CASSHTGTGDEKLFF
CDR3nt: TGTGCCAGCAGTCATACCGGGACAGGAGATGAAAAACTGTTTTTT

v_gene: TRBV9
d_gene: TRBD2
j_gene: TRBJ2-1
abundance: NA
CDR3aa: CASSVGIAGQPYNEQFF
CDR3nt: TGTGCCAGCAGCGTAGGGATAGCGGGACAACCTTACAATGAGCAGTTCTTC

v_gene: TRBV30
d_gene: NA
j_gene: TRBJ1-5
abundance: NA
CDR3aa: CAWSPPVGAQHF
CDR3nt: TGTGCCTGGAGTCCCCCCGTGGGAGCCCAGCATTTT

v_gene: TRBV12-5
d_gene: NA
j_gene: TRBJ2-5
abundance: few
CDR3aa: CASASLMGRQETQYF
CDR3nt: TGTGCTAGTGCCTCCTTGATGGGCAGGCAAGAGACCCAGTACTTC

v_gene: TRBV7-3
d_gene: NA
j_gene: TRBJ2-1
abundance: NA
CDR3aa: CASSLTPNRGGEQFF
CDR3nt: TGTGCCAGCAGCTTAACGCCCAATAGGGGTGGTGAGCAGTTCTTC

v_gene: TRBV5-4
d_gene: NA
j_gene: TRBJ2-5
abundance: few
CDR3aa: CASSFKETQYF
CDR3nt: TGTGCCAGCAGCTTCAAAGAGACCCAGTACTTC

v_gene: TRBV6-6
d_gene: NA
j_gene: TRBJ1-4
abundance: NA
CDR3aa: CASRPQGGGANEKLFF
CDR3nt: TGTGCCAGCAGGCCTCAGGGCGGGGGGGCTAATGAAAAACTGTTTTTT

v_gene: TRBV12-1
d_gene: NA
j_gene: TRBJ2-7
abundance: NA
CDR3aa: CATAGEQYF
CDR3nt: TGTGCCACTGCGGGGGAGCAGTACTTC

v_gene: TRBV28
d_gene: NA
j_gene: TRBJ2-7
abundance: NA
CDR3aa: CASLPGGIDYEQYF
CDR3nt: TGTGCCAGCCTCCCCGGAGGAATAGACTACGAGCAGTACTTC

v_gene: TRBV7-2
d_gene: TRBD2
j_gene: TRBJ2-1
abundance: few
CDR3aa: CASSPNGGYPPNNEQFF
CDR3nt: TGTGCCAGCAGCCCTAACGGGGGGTATCCCCCCAACAATGAGCAGTTCTTC

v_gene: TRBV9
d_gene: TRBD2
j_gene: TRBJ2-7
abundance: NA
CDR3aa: CASSDGGGSPYEQYF
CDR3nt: TGTGCCAGCAGCGACGGTGGCGGGAGTCCCTACGAGCAGTACTTC

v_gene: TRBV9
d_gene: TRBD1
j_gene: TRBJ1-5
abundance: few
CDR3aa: CASLLDREQPQHF
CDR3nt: TGTGCCAGTTTACTCGACAGGGAACAGCCCCAGCATTTT

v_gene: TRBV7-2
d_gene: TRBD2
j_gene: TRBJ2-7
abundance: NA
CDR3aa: CASSLVAGVEQYF
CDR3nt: TGTGCCAGCAGCTTAGTGGCGGGAGTCGAGCAGTACTTC

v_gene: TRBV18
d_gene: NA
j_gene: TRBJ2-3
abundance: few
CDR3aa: CASSPPEGDTQYF
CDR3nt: TGTGCCAGCTCACCACCGGAGGGAGATACGCAGTATTTT

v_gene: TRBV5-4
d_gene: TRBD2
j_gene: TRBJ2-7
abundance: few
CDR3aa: CASSSLLAGIYEQYF
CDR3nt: TGTGCCAGCAGCTCGCTACTAGCGGGGATCTACGAGCAGTACTTC

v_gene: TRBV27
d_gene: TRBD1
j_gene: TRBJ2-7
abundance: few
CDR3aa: CASSRDRAYEQYF
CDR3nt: TGTGCCAGCAGCCGGGACAGGGCATACGAGCAGTACTTC

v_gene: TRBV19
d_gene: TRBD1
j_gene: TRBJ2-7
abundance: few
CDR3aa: CASSIGDSPYEQYF
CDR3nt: TGTGCCAGTAGTATTGGGGACAGCCCCTACGAGCAGTACTTC

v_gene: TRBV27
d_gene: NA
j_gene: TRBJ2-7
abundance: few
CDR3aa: CASREVSGGAYEQYF
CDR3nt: TGTGCCAGCAGGGAAGTTTCTGGCGGGGCCTACGAGCAGTACTTC

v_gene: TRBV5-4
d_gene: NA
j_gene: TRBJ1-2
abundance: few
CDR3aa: CASSLGRDRGGYTF
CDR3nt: TGTGCCAGCAGCTTGGGAAGAGACCGGGGAGGCTACACCTTC

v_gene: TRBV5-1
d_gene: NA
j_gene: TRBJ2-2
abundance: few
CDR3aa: CASSPPDGELFF
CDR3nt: TGCGCCAGCAGCCCACCAGACGGGGAGCTGTTTTTT

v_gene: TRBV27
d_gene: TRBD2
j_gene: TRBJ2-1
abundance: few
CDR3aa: CASSYPQREGRFNEQFF
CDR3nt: TGTGCCAGCAGTTACCCCCAGCGGGAGGGCCGGTTTAATGAGCAGTTCTTC

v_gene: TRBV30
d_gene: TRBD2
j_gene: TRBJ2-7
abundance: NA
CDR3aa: CAWTKGAGARSYEQYF
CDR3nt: TGTGCCTGGACCAAAGGGGCGGGAGCGCGTAGCTACGAGCAGTACTTC

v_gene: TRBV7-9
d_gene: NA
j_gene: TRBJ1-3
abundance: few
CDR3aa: CASSLPTGSSGNTIYF
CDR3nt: TGTGCCAGCAGCTTACCCACAGGGAGCTCTGGAAACACCATATATTTT

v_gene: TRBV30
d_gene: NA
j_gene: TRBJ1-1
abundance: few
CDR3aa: CAWSVTVNTEAFF
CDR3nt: TGTGCCTGGAGTGTAACGGTGAACACTGAAGCTTTCTTT

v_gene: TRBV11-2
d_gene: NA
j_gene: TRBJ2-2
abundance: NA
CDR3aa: CASSSIPLEMNTGELFF
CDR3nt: TGTGCCAGCAGCTCAATCCCCTTGGAGATGAACACCGGGGAGCTGTTTTTT